These 13 T cell receptor beta chains share one sample of origin, sequenced in a study of T cell repertoires in cytomegalovirus infection (dated by TCRdb to between 2018 and 2021). Sequencing took place on an Illumina HiSeq 1500. TCRdb itself trimmed the public reads at Q25 with fastp, ran MiXCR and retained productive beta chains. CDR3 protein sequences are deduplicated, and each keeps its most common genes and DNA. For this sample there are nearly 650,000 distinct CDR3 sequences; 20% to 25% appear just once. Less than 9.5% of the sample lies in the top ten. Sequencing was performed on CD8+ T cells from PBMCs. These receptor sequences come from a human donor in good health (CMV status not recorded). Some clones in this sample may be carry-over from other donors' samples.

This clonotype appeared a few times. The gene calls are TRBV28 and TRBJ2-2; the D gene is possibly TRBD2 (6 bases). This CDR3 spans 15 amino acids. V dropped 8 bases and J dropped 4 bases, with 17 bases sitting between them. CDR1 is MDHEN and CDR2 is SYDVKM in the germline V gene. The CDR3 coding sequence is TGTGCCAGCCGGGGGAAAACCCGGGGCACCGGGGAGCTGTTTTTT. It encodes CASRGKTRGTGELFF.

This clonotype turned up a few times. The rearrangement joins TRBV6-5 to TRBJ1-1; 7 bases agree with TRBD1. With 8 bases clipped from V and 2 bases from J, the junction kept 14 bases outside the gene matches. Germline V gene data show CDR1 as MNHEY and CDR2 as SVGAGI. This CDR3 contains 16 residues. The CDR3 region has the DNA TGTGCCAGCTCCCCTCCGAGGTACAGGGGAAACACTGAAGCTTTCTTT. Amino acid sequence: CASSPPRYRGNTEAFF.

This clonotype was seen only a few times. The chain links TRBV7-6 to TRBJ2-3, with TRBD2 identical over 9 bases. The length of the CDR3 is 14 residues. The junction had 5 bases not matched to a gene; V was cut back by 4 bases and J by 6 bases. Germline V CDR1 and CDR2: SGHVS, FNYEAQ. Here the CDR3 reads CASSSVGLADTQYF. The CDR3 DNA is TGTGCCAGCAGCTCCGTTGGACTAGCGGATACGCAGTATTTT.

The rearrangement uses TRBV2 and TRBJ1-3, with D perhaps matching TRBD1 (5 bases). Germline CDR1 and CDR2: SNHLY and FYNNEI. V was cut by 6 bases and J by 0 bases, with 6 bases left in between. CDR3 length: 13 residues. CDR3 sequence reads: CASRTGSGNTIYF. The CDR3 coding sequence is TGTGCCAGCAGAACAGGCTCTGGAAACACCATATATTTT.

This clonotype turned up a few times. The chain joins TRBV27 to TRBJ2-3; D unclear. Trimming shortened V by 6 bases and J by 1 base, and 14 bases separated the two germline ends. The CDR3 runs 15 residues. Germline V gene data show CDR1 as MNHEY and CDR2 as SMNVEV (reference sequence). The CDR3 coding sequence is TGTGCCAGCAGATGGCTGCCCGTGGGCACAGATACGCAGTATTTT. It translates to CASRWLPVGTDTQYF.

This clonotype was recorded a few times. The V call is TRBV24-1, the J call TRBJ2-1; 8 nucleotides agree with TRBD1. Germline V gene lookup returns CDR1 KGHDR and CDR2 SFDVKD. The CDR3 is 14 amino acids. J gave up 6 bases and V 9 bases, and 9 bases lay outside the gene matches. The CDR3 nucleotides read TGTGCCACCCAGGGGGCCGGGGACCTCAATGAGCAGTTCTTC. It translates to CATQGAGDLNEQFF.

This chain joins TRBV28 and TRBJ2-3; D gene uncertain. The length of the CDR3 is 13 residues. V lost 6 bases to trimming and J lost 6 bases, with 13 bases between them. The germline V gene has CDR1 MDHEN and CDR2 SYDVKM. The CDR3 coding sequence is TGTGCCAGCAGCTTTATTACCGTCGATACGCAGTATTTT. It translates to CASSFITVDTQYF.

V is TRBV6-5 and J is TRBJ2-4; TRBD1 agrees at 7 bases. There are 18 residues in the CDR3. After removal of 0 bases from V and 3 bases from J, the junction contained 11 bases not matched to a gene. In germline, CDR1 is MNHEY, CDR2 SVGAGI. The CDR3 sequence is CASSYSPPTGTGKNIQYF. The CDR3 DNA sequence: TGTGCCAGCAGTTACTCGCCCCCGACAGGGACGGGCAAAAACATTCAGTACTTC.

Note on this clonotype: Possible read error: a much larger clone is one base away. This chain joins TRBV7-8 and TRBJ1-1, with a weak D call TRBD1 (6 bases). The CDR3 is 13 amino acids. The germline V and J ends were trimmed by 8 bases and 1 base, with 11 bases remaining between them. The germline CDR1 and CDR2 sequences are SGHVS and FQNEAQ. CDR3 sequence: CASWGHRNTEAFF. DNA for the CDR3: TGTGCCAGCTGGGGACACAGGAACACTGAAGCTTTCTTT.

The chain links TRBV6-5 to TRBJ2-1; 7 positions agree with TRBD2. CDR1 and CDR2 from the germline V gene are MNHEY and SVGAGI. This CDR3 spans 16 amino acids. J lost 2 bases, V lost 0 bases, and 4 bases had no gene match. The CDR3 sequence is CASSYSKRGAYNEQFF. CDR3 nucleotide sequence: TGTGCCAGCAGTTACTCGAAGCGGGGTGCCTACAATGAGCAGTTCTTC.

This clonotype was observed at least ten times. The chain recombines TRBV28 with TRBJ2-7; tentatively, D is TRBD1 (5 bases). The CDR3 is made up of 13 amino acids. The V gene's germline CDR1 is MDHEN and CDR2 SYDVKM. V dropped 1 base and J dropped 3 bases, with 7 bases sitting between them. Here the CDR3 reads CASSLFDSYEQYF. The CDR3 DNA is TGTGCCAGCAGTTTATTCGACAGCTACGAGCAGTACTTC.

This clonotype was seen repeatedly, ten times or more. The genes are TRBV28 and TRBJ1-4; D might be TRBD1 (6 bases). CDR1 and CDR2 (germline): MDHEN, SYDVKM. Trimming left V 3 bases short and J 3 bases short, with 8 bases between. The CDR3 covers 14 residues. The CDR3 sequence is CASSFKGANEKLFF. CDR3 nucleotide sequence: TGTGCCAGCAGTTTCAAGGGGGCTAATGAAAAACTGTTTTTT.

This chain uses TRBV12-3 or TRBV12-4 with TRBJ2-5, with D perhaps being TRBD1 or TRBD2 (5 bases each). Trimming removed 4 bases at V and 4 bases at J, with 10 bases between. The CDR3 sequence is 13 residues long. CDR3 residues: CASSSPGTETQYF. CDR3 bases: TGTGCCAGCAGTTCCCCCGGGACAGAGACCCAGTACTTC.